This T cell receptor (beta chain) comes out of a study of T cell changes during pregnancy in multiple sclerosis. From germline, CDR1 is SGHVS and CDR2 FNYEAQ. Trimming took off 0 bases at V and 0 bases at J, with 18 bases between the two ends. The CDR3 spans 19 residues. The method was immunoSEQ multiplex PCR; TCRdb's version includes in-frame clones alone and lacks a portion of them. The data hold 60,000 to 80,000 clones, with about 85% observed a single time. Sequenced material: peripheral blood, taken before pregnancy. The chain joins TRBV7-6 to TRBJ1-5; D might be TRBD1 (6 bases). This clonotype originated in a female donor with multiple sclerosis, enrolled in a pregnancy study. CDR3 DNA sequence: TGTGCCAGCAGCTTAGCGCCCAGACAGGAGACGTATAGCAATCAGCCCCAGCATTTT. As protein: CASSLAPRQETYSNQPQHF.